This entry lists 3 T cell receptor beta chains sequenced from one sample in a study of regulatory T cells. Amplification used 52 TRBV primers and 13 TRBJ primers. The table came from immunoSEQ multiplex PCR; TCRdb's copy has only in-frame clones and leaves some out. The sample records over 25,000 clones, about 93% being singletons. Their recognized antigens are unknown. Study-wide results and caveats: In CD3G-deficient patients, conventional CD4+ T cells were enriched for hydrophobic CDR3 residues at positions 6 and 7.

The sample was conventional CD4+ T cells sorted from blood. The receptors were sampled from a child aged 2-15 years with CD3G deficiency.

The CDR3 region has the DNA TGTGCCAGCAGTTGGGGCGGGAGATCAACCGGGGAGCTGTTTTTT. Translating gives CASSWGGRSTGELFF. This chain uses TRBV28 with TRBJ2-2; 7 bases match TRBD2. The ends lost 4 bases at V and 5 bases at J; junction bases unmatched: 7. In germline, CDR1 is MDHEN, CDR2 SYDVKM. The CDR3 has 15 residues.

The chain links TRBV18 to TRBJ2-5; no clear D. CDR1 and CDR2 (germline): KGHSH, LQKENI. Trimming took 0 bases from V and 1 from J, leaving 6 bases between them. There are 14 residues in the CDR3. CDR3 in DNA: TGTGCCAGCTCACCACCGGGTCGCCAAGAGACCCAGTACTTC. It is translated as CASSPPGRQETQYF.

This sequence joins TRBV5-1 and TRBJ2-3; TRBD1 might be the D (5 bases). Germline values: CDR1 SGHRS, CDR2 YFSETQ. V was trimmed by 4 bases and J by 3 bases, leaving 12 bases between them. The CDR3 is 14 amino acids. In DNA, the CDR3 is TGCGCCAGCAGCCCAAGGGGCTTTACAGATACGCAGTATTTT. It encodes CASSPRGFTDTQYF.